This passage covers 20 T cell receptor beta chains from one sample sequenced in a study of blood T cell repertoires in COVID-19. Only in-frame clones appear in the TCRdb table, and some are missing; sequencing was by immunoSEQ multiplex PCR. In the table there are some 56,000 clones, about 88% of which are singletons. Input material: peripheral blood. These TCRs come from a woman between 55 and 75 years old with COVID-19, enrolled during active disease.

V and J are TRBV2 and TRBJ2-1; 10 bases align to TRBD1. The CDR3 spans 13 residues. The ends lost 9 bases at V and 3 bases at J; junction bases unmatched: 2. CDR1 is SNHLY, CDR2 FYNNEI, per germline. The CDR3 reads CARGQGFYNEQFF. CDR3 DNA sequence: TGTGCCAGGGGACAGGGGTTCTACAATGAGCAGTTCTTC.

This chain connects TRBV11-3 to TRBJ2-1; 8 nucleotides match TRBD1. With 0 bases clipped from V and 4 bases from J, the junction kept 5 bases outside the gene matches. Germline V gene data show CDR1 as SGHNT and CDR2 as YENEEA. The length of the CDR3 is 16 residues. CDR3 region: CASSLDHGTGYNEQFF. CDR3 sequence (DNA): TGTGCCAGCAGCTTAGATCATGGGACAGGATACAATGAGCAGTTCTTC.

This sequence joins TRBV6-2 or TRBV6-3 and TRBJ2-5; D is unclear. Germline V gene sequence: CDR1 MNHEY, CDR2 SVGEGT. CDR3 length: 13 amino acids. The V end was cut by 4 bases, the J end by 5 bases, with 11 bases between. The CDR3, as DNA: TGTGCCAGCAGTTCGCTCTTTCGGGAGACCCAGTACTTC. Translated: CASSSLFRETQYF.

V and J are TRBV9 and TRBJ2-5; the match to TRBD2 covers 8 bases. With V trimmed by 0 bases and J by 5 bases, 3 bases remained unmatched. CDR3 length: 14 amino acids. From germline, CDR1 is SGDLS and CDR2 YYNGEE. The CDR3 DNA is TGTGCCAGCAGCGTAGCGGGAGGGGGGGAGACCCAGTACTTC. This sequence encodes CASSVAGGGETQYF. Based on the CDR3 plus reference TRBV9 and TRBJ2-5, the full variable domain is DSGVTQTPKHLITATGQRVTLRCSPRSGDLSVYWYQQSLDQGLQFLIQYYNGEERAKGNILERFSAQQFPDLHSELNLSSLELGDSALYFCASSVAGGGETQYFGPGTRLLVL.

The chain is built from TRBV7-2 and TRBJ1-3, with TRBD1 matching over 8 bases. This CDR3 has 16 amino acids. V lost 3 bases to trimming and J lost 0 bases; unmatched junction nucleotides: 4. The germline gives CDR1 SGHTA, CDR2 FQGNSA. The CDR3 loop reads CASSFPTGASGNTIYF. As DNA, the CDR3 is TGTGCCAGCAGCTTCCCGACAGGGGCCTCTGGAAACACCATATATTTT.

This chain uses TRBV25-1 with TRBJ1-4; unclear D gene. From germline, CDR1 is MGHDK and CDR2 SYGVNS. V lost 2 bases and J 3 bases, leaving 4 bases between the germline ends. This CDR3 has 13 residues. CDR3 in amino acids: CASSEQSNEKLFF. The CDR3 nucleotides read TGTGCCAGCAGTGAACAGTCTAATGAAAAACTGTTTTTT. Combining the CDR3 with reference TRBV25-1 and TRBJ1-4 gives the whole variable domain EADIYQTPRYLVIGTGKKITLECSQTMGHDKMYWYQQDPGMELHLIHYSYGVNSTEKGDLSSESTVSRIRTEHFPLTLESARPSHTSQYLCASSEQSNEKLFFGSGTQLSVL.

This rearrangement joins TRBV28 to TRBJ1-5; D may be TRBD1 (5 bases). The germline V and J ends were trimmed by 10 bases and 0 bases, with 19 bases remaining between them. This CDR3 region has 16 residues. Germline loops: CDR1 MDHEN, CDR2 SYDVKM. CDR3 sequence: CATQPTEIYSNQPQHF. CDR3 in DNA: TGTGCCACCCAACCGACAGAGATATATAGCAATCAGCCCCAGCATTTT.

CDR3 residues: CSVDRDKTEAFF. The CDR3 bases are TGCAGCGTGGACAGGGATAAAACTGAAGCTTTCTTT. The V and J genes are TRBV29-1 and TRBJ1-1; 8 bases agree with TRBD1. The CDR3 has 12 amino acids. Germline V gene lookup returns CDR1 SQVTM and CDR2 ANQGSEA. The V gene end was trimmed by 6 bases and the J gene end by 5 bases; junction bases not matched to a gene: 5.

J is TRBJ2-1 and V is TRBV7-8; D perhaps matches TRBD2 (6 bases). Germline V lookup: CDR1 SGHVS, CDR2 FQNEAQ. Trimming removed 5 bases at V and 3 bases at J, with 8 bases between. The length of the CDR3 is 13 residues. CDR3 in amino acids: CASSKDYYNEQFF. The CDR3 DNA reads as TGTGCCAGCAGCAAGGACTACTACAATGAGCAGTTCTTC.

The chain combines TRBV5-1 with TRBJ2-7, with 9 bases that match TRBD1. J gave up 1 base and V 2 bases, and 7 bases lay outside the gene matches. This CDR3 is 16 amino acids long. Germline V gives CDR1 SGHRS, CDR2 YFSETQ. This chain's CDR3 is CASSLDPGQGSYEQYF. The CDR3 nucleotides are TGCGCCAGCAGCTTAGATCCGGGACAGGGATCCTACGAGCAGTACTTC.

The CDR3 nucleotides are TGTGCCAGCAGCGGGGGACAGAGCTCCTACGAGCAGTACTTC. Its translation is CASSGGQSSYEQYF. The V gene is TRBV5-5, the J gene TRBJ2-7, with 7 bases lining up with TRBD1. Germline V gene data show CDR1 as SGHKS and CDR2 as YYEKEE (reference sequence). J lost 0 bases, V lost 4 bases, and 4 bases had no gene match. The CDR3 is 14 residues long.

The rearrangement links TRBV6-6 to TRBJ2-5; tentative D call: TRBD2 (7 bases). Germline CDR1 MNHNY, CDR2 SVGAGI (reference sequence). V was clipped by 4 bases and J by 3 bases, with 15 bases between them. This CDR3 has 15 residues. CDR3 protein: CASSLVGGPKETQYF. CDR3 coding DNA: TGTGCCAGCAGTTTAGTGGGGGGGCCGAAAGAGACCCAGTACTTC.

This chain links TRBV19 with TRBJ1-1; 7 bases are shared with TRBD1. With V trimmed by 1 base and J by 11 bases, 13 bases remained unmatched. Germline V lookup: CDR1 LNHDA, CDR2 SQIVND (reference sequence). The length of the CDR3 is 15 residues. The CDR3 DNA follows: TGTGCCAGTAGTATAGGCCCGACAGGGAACAGGGAGGCTTTCTTT. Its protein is CASSIGPTGNREAFF. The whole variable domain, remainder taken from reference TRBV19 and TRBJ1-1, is DGGITQSPKYLFRKEGQNVTLSCEQNLNHDAMYWYRQDPGQGLRLIYYSQIVNDFQKGDIAEGYSVSREKKESFPLTVTSAQKNPTAFYLCASSIGPTGNREAFFGQGTRLTVV.

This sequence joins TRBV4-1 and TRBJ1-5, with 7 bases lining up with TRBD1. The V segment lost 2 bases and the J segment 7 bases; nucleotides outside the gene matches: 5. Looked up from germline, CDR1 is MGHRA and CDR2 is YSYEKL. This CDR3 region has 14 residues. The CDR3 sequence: CASSQQGVIQPQHF. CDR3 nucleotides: TGCGCCAGCAGCCAACAGGGGGTCATACAGCCCCAGCATTTT.

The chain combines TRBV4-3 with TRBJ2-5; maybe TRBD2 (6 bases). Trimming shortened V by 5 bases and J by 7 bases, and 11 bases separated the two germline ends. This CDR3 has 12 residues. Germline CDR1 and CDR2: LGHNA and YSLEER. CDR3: CASSGTEGTQYF. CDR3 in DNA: TGCGCCAGCAGCGGGACGGAGGGGACCCAGTACTTC.

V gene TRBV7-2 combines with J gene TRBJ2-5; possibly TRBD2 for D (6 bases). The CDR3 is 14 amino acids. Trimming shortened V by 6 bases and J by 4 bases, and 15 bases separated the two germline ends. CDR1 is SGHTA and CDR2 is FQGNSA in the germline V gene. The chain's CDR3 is CASSLGLLRETQYF. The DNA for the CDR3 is TGTGCCAGCAGTTTGGGACTTCTTAGAGAGACCCAGTACTTC.

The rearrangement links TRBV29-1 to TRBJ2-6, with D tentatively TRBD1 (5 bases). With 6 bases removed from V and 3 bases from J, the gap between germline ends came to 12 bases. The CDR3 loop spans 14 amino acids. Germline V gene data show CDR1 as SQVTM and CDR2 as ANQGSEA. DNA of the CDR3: TGCAGCGTCGCCAGGGTCGGTGGGGCCAACGTCCTGACTTTC. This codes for CSVARVGGANVLTF. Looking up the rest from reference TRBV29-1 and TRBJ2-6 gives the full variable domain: SAVISQKPSRDICQRGTSLTIQCQVDSQVTMMFWYRQQPGQSLTLIATANQGSEATYESGFVIDKFPISRPNLTFSTLTVSNMSPEDSSIYLCSVARVGGANVLTFGAGSRLTVL.

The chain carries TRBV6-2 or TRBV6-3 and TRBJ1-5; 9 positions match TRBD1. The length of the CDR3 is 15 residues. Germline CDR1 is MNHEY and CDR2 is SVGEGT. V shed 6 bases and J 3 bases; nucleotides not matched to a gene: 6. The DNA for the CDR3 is TGTGCCAGCAGACCTTACAGGGGGCTCAATCAGCCCCAGCATTTT. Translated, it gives CASRPYRGLNQPQHF.

The CDR3: CASSIQGTTEAFF. CDR3 sequence (DNA): TGTGCCAGTAGTATCCAGGGGACCACTGAAGCTTTCTTT. The V call is TRBV19, the J call TRBJ1-1; D possibly corresponds to TRBD1 (6 bases). The CDR3 has 13 amino acids. Deletions cut 3 bases from V and 4 bases from J, with 9 bases between. Looked up from germline, CDR1 is LNHDA and CDR2 is SQIVND (reference sequence).

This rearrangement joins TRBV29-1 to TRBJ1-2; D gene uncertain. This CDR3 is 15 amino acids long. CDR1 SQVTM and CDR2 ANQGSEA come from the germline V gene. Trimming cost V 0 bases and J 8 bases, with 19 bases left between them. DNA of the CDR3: TGCAGCGTTGAAGATCTAGGTGGACCCCGAGGGGGCTACACCTTC. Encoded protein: CSVEDLGGPRGGYTF.